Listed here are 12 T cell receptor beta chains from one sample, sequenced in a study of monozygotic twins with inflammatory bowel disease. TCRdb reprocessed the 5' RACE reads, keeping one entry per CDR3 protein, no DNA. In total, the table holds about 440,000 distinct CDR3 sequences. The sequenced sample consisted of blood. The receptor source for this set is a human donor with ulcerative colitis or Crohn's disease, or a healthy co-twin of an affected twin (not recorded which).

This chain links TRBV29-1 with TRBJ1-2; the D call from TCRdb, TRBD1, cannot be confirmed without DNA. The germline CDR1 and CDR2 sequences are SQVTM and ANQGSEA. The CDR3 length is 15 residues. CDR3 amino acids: CSANAQGQANYGYTF.

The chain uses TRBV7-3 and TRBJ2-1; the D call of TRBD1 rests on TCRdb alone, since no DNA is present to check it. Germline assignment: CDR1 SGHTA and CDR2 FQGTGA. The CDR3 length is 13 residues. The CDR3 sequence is CASSPGATNEQFF.

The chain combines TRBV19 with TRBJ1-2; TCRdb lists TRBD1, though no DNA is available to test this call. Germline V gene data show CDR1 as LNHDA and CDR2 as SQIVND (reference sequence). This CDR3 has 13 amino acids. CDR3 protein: CASSWTGIYGYTF.

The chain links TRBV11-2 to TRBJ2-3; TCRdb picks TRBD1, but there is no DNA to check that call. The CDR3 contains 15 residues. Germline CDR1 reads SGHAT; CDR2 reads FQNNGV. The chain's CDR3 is CASSPRDRGIDTQYF.

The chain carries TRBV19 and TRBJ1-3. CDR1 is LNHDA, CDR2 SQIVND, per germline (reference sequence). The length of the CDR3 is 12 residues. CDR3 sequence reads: CASGYSGNTIYF.

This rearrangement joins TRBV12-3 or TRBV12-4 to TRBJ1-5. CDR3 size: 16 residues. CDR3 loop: CASSLGIEKGNQPQHF.

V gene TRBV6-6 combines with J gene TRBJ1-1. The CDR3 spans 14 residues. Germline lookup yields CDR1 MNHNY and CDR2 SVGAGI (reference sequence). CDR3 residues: CASSYALVNTEAFF.

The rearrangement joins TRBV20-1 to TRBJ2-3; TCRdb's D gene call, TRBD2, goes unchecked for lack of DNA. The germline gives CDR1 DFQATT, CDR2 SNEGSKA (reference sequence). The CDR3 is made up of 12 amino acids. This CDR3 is CSAGLTAGPQYF.

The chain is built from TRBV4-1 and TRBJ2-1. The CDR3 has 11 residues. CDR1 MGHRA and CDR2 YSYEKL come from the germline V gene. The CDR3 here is CASSAFNEQFF.

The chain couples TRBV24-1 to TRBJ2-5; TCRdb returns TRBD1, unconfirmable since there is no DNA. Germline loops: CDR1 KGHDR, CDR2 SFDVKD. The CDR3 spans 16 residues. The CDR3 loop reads CATSPEGTGPRETQYF.

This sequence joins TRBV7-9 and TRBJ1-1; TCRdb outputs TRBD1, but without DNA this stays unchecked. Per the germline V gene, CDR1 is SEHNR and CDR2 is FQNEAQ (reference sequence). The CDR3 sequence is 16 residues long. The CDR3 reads CASSPKGGYKNTEAFF.

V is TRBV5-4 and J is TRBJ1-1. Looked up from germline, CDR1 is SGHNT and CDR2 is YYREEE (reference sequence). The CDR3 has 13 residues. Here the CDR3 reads CASSLGPEAEAFF.